This T cell receptor beta chain was captured in a study of neurological immune-mediated disorders. Study conclusions and caveats: Private repertoires in all groups were suggested by the absence of shared CDR3 amino acid sequences among expanded clones across subjects.

V lost 2 bases and J lost 6; bases outside the gene matches: 11. Germline CDR1 SGHTA, CDR2 FQGNSA. CDR3 length equals 17 residues. A single record per CDR3 protein comes from TCRdb applying MiXCR to the 5' RACE reads. The table records around 130,000 distinct CDR3 sequences, around 3% of them present only once. This clonotype has a count of ten or more. Its antigen is currently unknown. This chain connects TRBV7-2 to TRBJ2-2; the match to TRBD1 covers 8 bases. Sequencing input: PBMCs. The sequence was obtained from a young woman with multiple sclerosis. DNA of the CDR3: TGTGCCAGCAGCTTAATCAGGGGACAGGTTGGGGCCGGGGAGCTGTTTTTT. This encodes CASSLIRGQVGAGELFF.